These 6 T cell receptor beta chains share one sample of origin, sequenced in a study of cytomegalovirus exposure and HLA in healthy donors. 60 Vbeta and 13 Jbeta primers were used in PCR. Produced via immunoSEQ multiplex PCR; TCRdb's table is partial and in-frame only. This sample has about 210,000 clones, with roughly four fifths found just once. The sample taken for sequencing was PBMCs. These receptors were obtained from a woman aged 45 to 65 in good health and CMV-seropositive.

The chain links TRBV4-1 to TRBJ1-5; D is perhaps TRBD1 (5 bases). CDR3 length: 13 residues. Trimming cost V 1 base and J 8 bases, with 9 bases left between them. The V gene's germline CDR1 is MGHRA and CDR2 YSYEKL. CDR3 loop: CASSQGGLEPQHF. Here the CDR3 DNA reads TGCGCCAGCAGCCAAGGGGGCCTCGAGCCCCAGCATTTT.

Comment on this clone: This sample includes further DNA sequences coding for the same CDR3. The gene calls are TRBV6-1 and TRBJ1-6; D is possibly TRBD1 (5 bases). V was shortened by 6 bases and J by 7 bases, with 10 bases between the two germline ends. The CDR3 sequence is 13 residues long. Germline CDR1 is MNHNS and CDR2 is SASEGT. CDR3 sequence (DNA): TGTGCCAGCAGCCGAGCAGGGAATTCACCCCTCCACTTT. Translated, it gives CASSRAGNSPLHF.

The V and J genes are TRBV15 and TRBJ1-1; D unresolved. CDR3 length: 13 residues. Between the trimmed V and J ends, which lost 6 bases and 1 base, there was a span of 9 bases. Germline V CDR1 and CDR2: LNHNV, YYDKDF (reference sequence). The DNA of the CDR3 is TGTGCCACCAGGTACAGATCGAACACTGAAGCTTTCTTT. It codes for CATRYRSNTEAFF. Combining the CDR3 with reference TRBV15 and TRBJ1-1 gives the whole variable domain DAMVIQNPRYQVTQFGKPVTLSCSQTLNHNVMYWYQQKSSQAPKLLFHYYDKDFNNEADTPDNFQSRRPNTSFCFLDIRSPGLGDTAMYLCATRYRSNTEAFFGQGTRLTVV.

The chain carries TRBV6-6 and TRBJ1-1, with D possibly matching TRBD1 (5 bases). Between the trimmed V and J ends, which lost 0 bases and 10 bases, there was a span of 9 bases. Germline V CDR1 and CDR2: MNHNY, SVGAGI (reference sequence). The CDR3 sequence is 12 residues long. The CDR3 is CASSYSGGGAFF. In nucleotides, the CDR3 is TGTGCCAGCAGTTACTCGGGGGGGGGAGCTTTCTTT.

The rearrangement uses TRBV6-6 and TRBJ1-3; no clear D. The germline CDR1 and CDR2 sequences are MNHNY and SVGAGI (reference sequence). V shed 2 bases and J shed 0 bases, with 5 bases lying between them. The CDR3 runs 14 residues. The CDR3 bases are TGTGCCAGCAGTTACAGTAGCTCTGGAAACACCATATATTTT. Its translation is CASSYSSSGNTIYF.

This chain joins TRBV7-9 and TRBJ2-2; possible D gene TRBD2, 6 bases. The length of the CDR3 is 15 residues. Germline V gene sequence: CDR1 SEHNR, CDR2 FQNEAQ (reference sequence). Trimming removed 1 base at V and 4 bases at J, with 10 bases between. Here the CDR3 DNA reads TGTGCCAGCAGCTTAGTGGCGGGGATCACCGGGGAGCTGTTTTTT. This gives the protein CASSLVAGITGELFF. Using reference TRBV7-9 and TRBJ2-2 for the parts outside the CDR3, the full variable domain is DTGVSQNPRHKITKRGQNVTFRCDPISEHNRLYWYRQTLGQGPEFLTYFQNEAQLEKSRLLSDRFSAERPKGSFSTLEIQRTEQGDSAMYLCASSLVAGITGELFFGEGSRLTVL.